This T cell receptor beta chain was profiled in a study of long-term antiretroviral therapy in people with HIV. Assay version v3.0 of immunoSEQ was used, and it was run at survey level. The repertoire was sequenced with immunoSEQ multiplex PCR; TCRdb's copy has only in-frame clones and lacks some. This sample has around 15,000 clones, with 77% found just once. In this sample, this clone turned up a few times. This receptor was taken from a middle-aged man with HIV. This material consisted of unsorted PBMCs, taken 2.1 years after starting antiretroviral therapy.

Here the CDR3 reads CASSVGSTGTGNTIYF. In nucleotides, the CDR3 is TGTGCCAGCAGCGTAGGATCCACTGGCACTGGAAACACCATATATTTT. V usage is TRBV9 and J usage is TRBJ1-3; D gene uncertain. Per the germline V gene, CDR1 is SGDLS and CDR2 is YYNGEE. The ends were cut back, 0 bases at V and 2 bases at J, with 12 bases in the middle. The CDR3 has 16 amino acids.